This T cell receptor (beta chain) was recorded in a study of control samples from healthy donors and cancer patients. CDR3 size: 13 residues. Germline V gene lookup returns CDR1 SNHLY and CDR2 FYNNEI. Trimming cost V 4 bases and J 5 bases, with 11 bases left between them. Here immunoSEQ multiplex PCR was the method, and the copy in TCRdb shows in-frame clones only, minus some. The sample has fewer than 200,000 clones; around 93% are singletons. The sequencing sample was made of blood. This TCR came from an older woman in good health. The chain joins TRBV2 to TRBJ1-1; possibly TRBD1 for D (5 bases). CDR3 sequence (DNA): TGTGCCAGCAGTGCCGAGGGGAGAACTGAAGCTTTCTTT. Its translation is CASSAEGRTEAFF.